The T cell receptor beta chain described here comes from a study of blood T cell repertoires in COVID-19. The wider study: Specimens from acute and convalescent COVID-19 originated in the United States, Italy and Spain. The cDNA or gDNA used as material had been derived from T cells, B-cell-depleted T cells, or PBMCs.

This clone was counted a few times. In the study's own analysis: Counts of nucleated cells, estimated from reference gene primer amplification, were obtained. Repertoires were generated with immunoSEQ multiplex PCR, while TCRdb's copy carries only in-frame clones and drops some. The DNA gave D and trimming, while V, J and clone size come from that table. The table lists over 95,000 clones, about 83% of them singletons, with roughly 2.1% in the top ten. The sample taken for sequencing was peripheral blood. The source is a man between 65 and 85 years old with active or convalescent COVID-19.

Written as DNA, the CDR3 is TGTGCCAGCAGTGAAATGGGGGCGGGTTCACCCCTCCACTTT. This gives the protein CASSEMGAGSPLHF. The V call is TRBV2, the J call TRBJ1-6, with D possibly TRBD1 on 6 matching bases. This CDR3 has 14 amino acids. With 2 bases removed from V and 9 bases from J, the gap between germline ends came to 11 bases. Germline-derived CDR1 and CDR2 are SNHLY and FYNNEI.